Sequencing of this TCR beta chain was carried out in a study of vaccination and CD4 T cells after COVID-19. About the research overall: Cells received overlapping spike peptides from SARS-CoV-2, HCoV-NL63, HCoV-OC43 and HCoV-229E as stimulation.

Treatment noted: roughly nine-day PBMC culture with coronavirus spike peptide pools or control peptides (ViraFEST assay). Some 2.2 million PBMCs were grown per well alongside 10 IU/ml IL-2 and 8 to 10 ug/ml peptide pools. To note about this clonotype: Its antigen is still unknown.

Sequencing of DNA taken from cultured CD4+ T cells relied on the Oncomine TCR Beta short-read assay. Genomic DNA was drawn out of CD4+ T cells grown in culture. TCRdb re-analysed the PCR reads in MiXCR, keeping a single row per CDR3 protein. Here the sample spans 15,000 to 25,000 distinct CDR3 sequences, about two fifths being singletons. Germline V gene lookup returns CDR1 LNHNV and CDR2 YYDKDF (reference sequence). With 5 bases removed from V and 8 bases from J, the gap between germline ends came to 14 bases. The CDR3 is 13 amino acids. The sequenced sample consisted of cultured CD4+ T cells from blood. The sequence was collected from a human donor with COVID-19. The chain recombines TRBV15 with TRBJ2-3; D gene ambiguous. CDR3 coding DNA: TGTGCCACCAGCCCCGATCGCGGATTTACGCAGTATTTT. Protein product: CATSPDRGFTQYF.